Listed here are 18 T cell receptor beta chains from one sample, sequenced in a study of T-cell reconstitution after alpha-beta-depleted transplantation in children. Preparing the TCRbeta library involved the use of unique molecular identifiers. TCRdb used MiXCR to reprocess the PCR reads, holding one entry per CDR3 protein. The table shows about 150,000 distinct CDR3 sequences, with 11% occurring only once. Sequences were derived from PBMCs, sampled before TCRalphabeta/CD19-depleted stem cell transplant. The receptors were gathered from a boy younger than 10 with acute myeloid leukemia, due to receive a stem cell transplant.

The chain links TRBV4-1 to TRBJ1-4; 7 bases map to TRBD1. In germline, CDR1 is MGHRA, CDR2 YSYEKL. CDR3 length equals 15 residues. J lost 7 bases, V lost 2 bases, and 7 bases had no gene match. The CDR3 region is CASSQQGQRFEKLFF. CDR3 sequence (DNA): TGCGCCAGCAGCCAACAGGGACAGAGATTTGAAAAACTGTTTTTT.

This clonotype was detected many times. The rearrangement uses TRBV6-5 and TRBJ1-1; a possible D gene is TRBD1 (6 bases). The germline V and J ends were trimmed by 2 bases and 0 bases, with 13 bases remaining between them. Germline V gene data show CDR1 as MNHEY and CDR2 as SVGAGI. This CDR3 comprises 16 residues. The CDR3 DNA reads TGTGCCAGCAGTTACGGACAGAGAAGCATGAACACTGAAGCTTTCTTT. It specifies CASSYGQRSMNTEAFF.

This clonotype was observed at least ten times. The V gene is TRBV5-1, the J gene TRBJ2-7; D assignment may be TRBD1 or TRBD2 (5 bases each). The CDR3 length is 13 residues. Trimming stripped 4 bases from V and 3 bases from J, with 11 bases between. Germline V gene lookup returns CDR1 SGHRS and CDR2 YFSETQ. CDR3 protein: CASSRDGRYEQYF. The CDR3 DNA reads TGCGCCAGCAGCCGGGACGGCCGCTACGAGCAGTACTTC.

This clonotype showed up many times. The chain recombines TRBV12-3 or TRBV12-4 with TRBJ1-2; D is undetermined. This CDR3 is built from 15 residues. V was clipped by 7 bases and J by 8 bases, with 23 bases between them. The CDR3 reads CASNYYQDGLAGYTF. The CDR3 DNA reads TGTGCCAGCAACTACTACCAGGACGGCCTGGCAGGCTACACCTTC.

This clonotype came up many times. The chain employs TRBV5-1 and TRBJ2-5; 9 nucleotides match TRBD1. The CDR3 length is 16 residues. The germline gives CDR1 SGHRS, CDR2 YFSETQ. Unmatched junction bases numbered 7, after V lost 2 bases and J lost 2 bases. The CDR3 region is CASSFVPTGGQETQYF. As DNA, the CDR3 is TGCGCCAGCAGCTTCGTTCCGACAGGGGGACAAGAGACCCAGTACTTC.

This clonotype was seen repeatedly, ten times or more. This sequence joins TRBV20-1 and TRBJ2-1, with a tentative D call TRBD2 (6 bases). This CDR3 is built from 14 residues. Trimming shortened V by 3 bases and J by 6 bases, and 15 bases separated the two germline ends. Germline lookup yields CDR1 DFQATT and CDR2 SNEGSKA (reference sequence). The CDR3 region is CSARDGRGRNEQFF. CDR3 DNA: TGCAGTGCTAGGGACGGGAGAGGTCGCAATGAGCAGTTCTTC.

Many counts were recorded for this clonotype. This rearrangement joins TRBV7-9 to TRBJ2-7; D unclear. The germline gives CDR1 SEHNR, CDR2 FQNEAQ (reference sequence). Trimming removed 1 base from V and 2 bases from J, with 9 bases in between. The CDR3 extends over 14 amino acids. The CDR3 sequence: CASSLVGIAYEQYF. For the CDR3, the DNA is TGTGCCAGCAGCTTAGTAGGAATTGCCTACGAGCAGTACTTC.

In this sample, this clonotype turned up many times. The chain recombines TRBV15 with TRBJ2-4; D unclear. The CDR3 is 15 residues long. V lost 0 bases, J lost 9 bases, and 15 bases lay in between. Germline V CDR1 and CDR2: LNHNV, YYDKDF (reference sequence). The CDR3 bases are TGTGCCACCAGCAGAGATGACGGACCGGTCAGCATTCAGTACTTC. It codes for CATSRDDGPVSIQYF.

This clonotype was counted many times. The rearrangement uses TRBV20-1 and TRBJ1-3; tentatively, D is TRBD1 (5 bases). The CDR3 extends over 14 amino acids. Trimming took off 0 bases at V and 4 bases at J, with 10 bases between the two ends. Looked up from germline, CDR1 is DFQATT and CDR2 is SNEGSKA (reference sequence). CDR3 protein: CSARDPGLGNTIYF. For the CDR3, the DNA is TGCAGTGCTAGAGATCCGGGGCTCGGAAACACCATATATTTT.

This clonotype was recorded at least ten times. The chain uses TRBV15 and TRBJ2-2; 9 bases are shared with TRBD1. This CDR3 is 15 amino acids long. CDR1 and CDR2 from the germline V gene are LNHNV and YYDKDF (reference sequence). J was trimmed by 4 bases and V by 3 bases; bases with no gene match: 3. The CDR3 DNA reads TGTGCCACCAGCAGGACAGGGGGAGGCACCGGGGAGCTGTTTTTT. It is translated as CATSRTGGGTGELFF.

This clonotype appeared once. A clone one base away is much larger, so this may be a read error. The chain uses TRBV6-1 and TRBJ2-1; D may be TRBD2 (5 bases). In germline, CDR1 is MNHNS, CDR2 SASEGT. The CDR3 is 14 residues long. V lost 9 bases and J 3 bases, leaving 15 bases between the germline ends. As DNA, the CDR3 is TGTGCCAGAAGTAAAGGACGGGACTACAATGAGCAGTTCTTC. It translates to CARSKGRDYNEQFF.

On this clonotype: A much larger clonotype is one base distant, so this may be a read error. This chain joins TRBV12-3 or TRBV12-4 and TRBJ2-7, with D perhaps matching TRBD1 (6 bases). CDR3 length: 13 amino acids. The CDR3 reads CASSTTGSYEQSF. The CDR3 DNA reads as TGTGCCAGCAGTACGACAGGATCCTACGAGCAGTCCTTC.

This clonotype was recorded many times. The rearrangement links TRBV12-3 or TRBV12-4 to TRBJ1-6, with 7 bases identical to TRBD1. The CDR3 length is 15 residues. Unmatched junction bases numbered 5, after V lost 3 bases and J lost 6 bases. CDR3 residues: CASSFQTGINSPLHF. The CDR3 DNA follows: TGTGCCAGCAGTTTCCAGACAGGGATTAATTCACCCCTCCACTTT.

This clonotype occurred many times. The V call is TRBV6-1, the J call TRBJ1-1; 9 bases map to TRBD1. V dropped 6 bases and J dropped 1; count of bases not matched to a gene: 3. CDR3 length equals 14 residues. CDR1 is MNHNS and CDR2 is SASEGT in the germline V gene. In DNA form, the CDR3 reads TGTGCCAGCAGAGAGGACAGGGGGAACACTGAAGCTTTCTTT. Protein sequence: CASREDRGNTEAFF.

This clonotype was observed at least ten times. The V and J genes are TRBV25-1 and TRBJ2-7; TRBD1 is a possible D gene (5 bases). V was trimmed by 4 bases and J by 10 bases, leaving 17 bases between them. CDR1 and CDR2 (germline): MGHDK, SYGVNS. The CDR3 length is 13 residues. This CDR3 is CASSADIMGSQYV. DNA for the CDR3: TGTGCCAGCAGTGCGGACATTATGGGTTCACAGTACGTC.

This clonotype was counted at least ten times. V usage is TRBV7-3 and J usage is TRBJ2-2, with unresolved D. The V gene's germline CDR1 is SGHTA and CDR2 FQGTGA. The CDR3 length is 14 residues. V was shortened by 5 bases and J by 7 bases, with 14 bases between the two germline ends. For the CDR3, the DNA is TGTGCCAGCAGCCCCACTCTAGTAGGCGGGGAGCTGTTTTTT. This sequence encodes CASSPTLVGGELFF. The variable domain in full, with the rest retrieved from reference TRBV7-3 and TRBJ2-2, is GAGVSQTPSNKVTEKGKYVELRCDPISGHTALYWYRQSLGQGPEFLIYFQGTGAADDSGLPNDRFFAVRPEGSVSTLKIQRTERGDSAVYLCASSPTLVGGELFFGEGSRLTVL.

There are many counts of this clonotype. The rearrangement links TRBV5-1 to TRBJ2-7; 12 positions match TRBD2. This CDR3 comprises 17 residues. Unmatched junction bases numbered 7, after V lost 3 bases and J lost 0 bases. CDR1 is SGHRS and CDR2 is YFSETQ in the germline V gene. The CDR3 here is CASSSRLAGEVSYEQYF. The CDR3 nucleotides are TGCGCCAGCAGCTCGCGACTAGCGGGAGAGGTCTCCTACGAGCAGTACTTC.

The table lists this clonotype with many counts. V is TRBV6-5 and J is TRBJ1-1, with 7 bases fitting TRBD1. The CDR3 is 14 residues long. CDR1 is MNHEY and CDR2 is SVGAGI in the germline V gene. J gave up 5 bases and V 6 bases, and 9 bases lay outside the gene matches. CDR3 region: CASSPNRGRTEAFF. For the CDR3, the DNA is TGTGCCAGCAGCCCCAACAGGGGAAGGACTGAAGCTTTCTTT.